This is a list of T cell receptor beta chains from one sample in a study of blood T cell repertoires in COVID-19. Measured with immunoSEQ multiplex PCR; TCRdb has only the in-frame clones, and not every one. Among over 450,000 clones listed, 89% were seen once. Sequencing was done on a sample of peripheral blood. The receptors were gathered from a man aged 18 to 29 with COVID-19, enrolled during active disease. Each CDR3 is given with its conserved first and last residue.

j_call v_call cdr3_aa
TRBJ1-2 TRBV20-1 CSASESLYGYTF
TRBJ1-4 TRBV13 CASSSDRNEKLFF
TRBJ1-6 TRBV5-4 CASSLETANSPLHF
TRBJ2-3 TRBV10-1 CASSSQDTQYF
TRBJ1-1 TRBV30 CAWSVGLLWAFF
TRBJ1-5 TRBV30 CAFSLGTGNGKPQHF
TRBJ2-4 TRBV29-1 CSVLQGGKNIQYF
TRBJ2-1 TRBV3-1/TRBV3-2 CASSHPSGGRKLF
TRBJ1-1 TRBV24-1 CATSDKGLSAFF
TRBJ2-7 TRBV18 CASSPRTGAYEQYF
TRBJ2-2 TRBV19 CASSIGSGTSTGELFF
TRBJ2-7 TRBV24-1 CATSDPGWPYEQYF
TRBJ2-3 TRBV27 CASSQTMVADTQYF
TRBJ2-2 TRBV29-1 CSVDRGNTGELFF
TRBJ1-5 TRBV24-1 CATSDPTGPQPQHF
TRBJ1-3 TRBV19 CASSIGTPSSGNTIYF
TRBJ2-1 TRBV3-1/TRBV3-2 CASSQVQGVYNEQFF
TRBJ2-2 TRBV11-2 CASSGRGTSPGELFF
TRBJ1-1 TRBV11-2 CASSVTGHTEAFF
TRBJ2-7 TRBV7-9 CASSPWGEGSYEQYF
TRBJ2-3 TRBV3-1/TRBV3-2 CASSQGGAPWDTQYF
TRBJ2-5 TRBV5-6 CASSLRTGSTETQYF
TRBJ2-5 TRBV5-5 CASSLGPTRGETQYF
TRBJ2-3 TRBV21-1 CASSKGGTLRTDTQYF
TRBJ1-4 TRBV5-8 CASSTGGRAGEKLFF
TRBJ1-4 TRBV2 CASSVDRGPEKLFF
TRBJ1-1 TRBV6-6 CASSRQGGTEAFF
TRBJ1-1 TRBV3-1/TRBV3-2 CASSQELGQGGYSEAFF
TRBJ1-2 TRBV19 CATGGWGYTF
TRBJ2-3 TRBV5-4 CASKEGTSTDTQYF
TRBJ1-1 TRBV30 CAWSETEAFF
TRBJ2-2 TRBV11-3 CASSFQGTSTGELFF
TRBJ2-7 TRBV19 CASSRGGSAYYEQYF
TRBJ1-2 TRBV7-9 CASSLAQSDREGYTF
TRBJ2-7 TRBV5-6 CASSLEGGDLSYEQYF
TRBJ2-1 TRBV15 CATSRDGGGGREQFF
TRBJ2-1 TRBV11-2 CASSFGSVNEQFF
TRBJ1-1 TRBV6-2/TRBV6-3 CASSPRPGLPTEAFF
TRBJ2-7 TRBV7-2 CASSLEVAGTSGRREQYF
TRBJ1-2 TRBV3-1/TRBV3-2 CASSQGIGGRVFGYTF
TRBJ1-1 TRBV29-1 CSVEGDSGPNTEAFF
TRBJ2-1 TRBV2 CASTIPRLAGPTYNEQFF
TRBJ2-3 TRBV5-1 CASSLAGTSGTNTQYF
TRBJ1-1 TRBV2 CAYQGGKGEAFF
TRBJ1-5 TRBV3-1/TRBV3-2 CASSPGSGGGQPQHF
TRBJ2-1 TRBV7-3 CASSFAGGTYNEQFF
TRBJ1-4 TRBV5-6 CASRVYGFTEKLFF
TRBJ1-1 TRBV11-2 CASSKEREAGAFF
TRBJ2-3 TRBV20-1 CSARDGSTQYF
TRBJ2-1 TRBV28 CASSSLNEQFF
TRBJ2-3 TRBV7-3 CASSLHTSGPSTDTQYF
TRBJ1-3 TRBV19 CASSIRGTGNTIYF
TRBJ2-7 TRBV7-8 CASSTPDFSYEQYF